This T cell receptor (beta chain) appears in the sequencing data of a study of T cell responses to AZD1222 COVID-19 vaccine. Assay used: immunoSEQ multiplex PCR; TCRdb lists only in-frame clones, some missing. The sample contains approximately 180,000 clones, 90% of which appear only once. Details on this clone: Its antigen is currently unknown.

The CDR3 is 12 residues long. Germline V gene sequence: CDR1 MGHDK, CDR2 SYGVNS. Trimming removed 6 bases from V and 3 bases from J, with 5 bases in between. Study-wide points: Regions left unmutated in variants are reportedly the target of nearly half of spike-specific TCRs. Two AZD1222 administrations were followed by greater Spike-specific TCR breadth and depth. Along spike, vaccine-associated CD4 TCRs were found throughout, with dominance at 160-218 and 743-854. Among the donors, most were white British and more were female, and clonal diversity was possibly underestimated.

The sequencing here drew on peripheral blood, taken on day 0 of AZD1222 vaccination. The TCR originated in an adult in good health. V gene TRBV25-1 combines with J gene TRBJ2-2; D is unresolved. The CDR3 coding sequence is TGTGCCAGCAGGGTTTACACCGGGGAGCTGTTTTTT. It translates to CASRVYTGELFF. Filled out from reference TRBV25-1 and TRBJ2-2, the complete variable domain reads EADIYQTPRYLVIGTGKKITLECSQTMGHDKMYWYQQDPGMELHLIHYSYGVNSTEKGDLSSESTVSRIRTEHFPLTLESARPSHTSQYLCASRVYTGELFFGEGSRLTVL.